These T cell receptor beta chains were read from a single sample in a study of cytomegalovirus exposure and HLA in healthy donors. The repertoire was sequenced with immunoSEQ multiplex PCR; TCRdb's copy has only in-frame clones and lacks some. The table has roughly 140,000 clones, approximately 80% seen once. Source material: PBMCs. The receptors derive from a middle-aged man in good health and CMV-seronegative. The CDR3 runs from the conserved cysteine through the conserved F or W. D genes are given only for firm matches. For some rows the clone size is stated as once, few or many, or as a class when expanded; others skip it.

>TRBJ2-2|TRBV5-8|TRBD1|NA
CASSYYRGPNTGELFF
TGTGCCAGCAGCTACTACAGGGGTCCGAACACCGGGGAGCTGTTTTTT
>TRBJ1-4|TRBV19|TRBD1|NA
CASSAPRDRGRSGEKLFF
TGTGCCAGTAGTGCCCCGCGGGACAGGGGGCGAAGTGGCGAAAAACTGTTTTTT
>TRBJ1-5|TRBV19|NA|NA
CASSMNRRSNQPQHF
TGTGCCAGTAGTATGAACAGGCGTAGCAATCAGCCCCAGCATTTT
>TRBJ1-6|TRBV11-2|NA|NA
CASRSEARRDSPLHF
TGTGCCAGCAGATCAGAGGCCAGGAGGGATTCACCCCTCCACTTT
>TRBJ1-5|TRBV19|NA|NA
CASSMADGMQPQHF
TGTGCCAGCTCCATGGCCGATGGTATGCAGCCCCAGCATTTT
>TRBJ1-5|TRBV18|TRBD1|NA
CASSPLSTGGGNQPQHF
TGTGCCAGCTCACCCCTTTCTACAGGGGGCGGCAATCAGCCCCAGCATTTT
>TRBJ2-7|TRBV14|TRBD2|NA
CASSQGGVQYEQYF
TGTGCCAGCAGCCAGGGGGGGGTTCAATACGAGCAGTACTTC
>TRBJ1-2|TRBV5-6|TRBD1|NA
CASSLPGTGDIYGYTF
TGTGCCAGCAGCTTACCTGGGACAGGGGATATCTATGGCTACACCTTC
>TRBJ1-1|TRBV6-5|NA|NA
CASSYLSEAFF
TGTGCCAGCAGTTACCTATCTGAAGCTTTCTTT
>TRBJ1-1|TRBV7-3|TRBD1|NA
CASSLGGTVEAFF
TGTGCCAGCAGCTTAGGGGGGACAGTCGAGGCTTTCTTT
>TRBJ1-2|TRBV29-1|NA|NA
CSVLGQGPGYTF
TGCAGCGTCCTGGGGCAAGGTCCTGGCTACACCTTC
>TRBJ2-2|TRBV7-9|NA|NA
CASSPDISNTGELFF
TGTGCCAGCAGCCCGGACATATCGAACACCGGGGAGCTGTTTTTT
>TRBJ2-3|TRBV6-5|TRBD2|NA
CASSYSGGATDTQYF
TGTGCCAGCAGTTACAGCGGGGGGGCAACAGATACGCAGTATTTT
>TRBJ1-1|TRBV19|TRBD1|NA
CASSILDRKRGPTEAFF
TGTGCCAGTAGTATCCTGGACAGGAAAAGGGGTCCCACTGAAGCTTTCTTT
>TRBJ2-3|TRBV6-5|TRBD2|few
CASRLAGGPTDTQYF
TGTGCCAGCAGACTAGCGGGGGGCCCCACAGATACGCAGTATTTT
>TRBJ1-1|TRBV18|NA|NA
CASSITGENTEAFF
TGTGCCAGCTCAATCACCGGGGAAAACACTGAAGCTTTCTTT
>TRBJ2-3|TRBV5-4|TRBD2|NA
CASSLGRVSSTDTQYF
TGTGCCAGCAGTTTGGGGAGGGTATCTAGCACAGATACGCAGTATTTT
>TRBJ2-1|TRBV10-1|TRBD1|NA
CASSESVRGRYNEQFF
TGCGCCAGCAGTGAGTCGGTTAGGGGGCGATACAATGAGCAGTTCTTC
>TRBJ2-7|TRBV5-1|NA|NA
CASSLQDTAYEQYF
TGCGCCAGCAGCTTGCAAGACACCGCCTACGAGCAGTACTTC
>TRBJ2-3|TRBV7-8|TRBD2|NA
CASSRGADTQYF
TGTGCCAGCAGCCGGGGGGCAGATACGCAGTATTTT